The clone carrying this T cell receptor (beta chain) appeared a few times. Its antigen is unidentified. The data originate from a study of regulatory T cells in long-lasting Graves disease. Study-level background: Graves' patients, diagnosed recently, had received antithyroid drugs under 3 months. Overall study results and limits: The study examined only peripheral blood, not thyroid tissue.

The CDR3 spans 13 residues. CDR1 is DFQATT and CDR2 is SNEGSKA in the germline V gene (reference sequence). V was clipped by 2 bases and J by 2 bases, with 10 bases between them. Both iRepertoire HTBI primers and Arm-PCR of CDR3 regions were used to build the TCR beta libraries. In TCRdb, the multiplex PCR reads were re-called with MiXCR into one record per CDR3 protein. The table has over 500,000 distinct CDR3 sequences, roughly 15% seen once; the top ten hold around 18%. The time point was: newly diagnosed GD, antithyroid drugs for less than 3 months. Generation of the TCR library employed RNA extracted from PBMCs. The data also belong to a second study, concerning T cells in Graves' hyperthyroidism and ophthalmopathy. In that study: HTBI primers drove first-round RT-PCR of the TCR CDR3.

This TCR derives from a woman aged 25 to 39 with Graves disease. The starting material was peripheral blood mononuclear cells (PBMCs), obtained at new diagnosis, from a patient treated with antithyroid drugs. The chain couples TRBV20-1 to TRBJ2-7; possible D gene TRBD1, 5 bases. The CDR3 sequence is CSARKPGTYEQYF. For the CDR3, the DNA is TGCAGTGCTAGAAAACCAGGGACCTACGAGCAGTACTTC.